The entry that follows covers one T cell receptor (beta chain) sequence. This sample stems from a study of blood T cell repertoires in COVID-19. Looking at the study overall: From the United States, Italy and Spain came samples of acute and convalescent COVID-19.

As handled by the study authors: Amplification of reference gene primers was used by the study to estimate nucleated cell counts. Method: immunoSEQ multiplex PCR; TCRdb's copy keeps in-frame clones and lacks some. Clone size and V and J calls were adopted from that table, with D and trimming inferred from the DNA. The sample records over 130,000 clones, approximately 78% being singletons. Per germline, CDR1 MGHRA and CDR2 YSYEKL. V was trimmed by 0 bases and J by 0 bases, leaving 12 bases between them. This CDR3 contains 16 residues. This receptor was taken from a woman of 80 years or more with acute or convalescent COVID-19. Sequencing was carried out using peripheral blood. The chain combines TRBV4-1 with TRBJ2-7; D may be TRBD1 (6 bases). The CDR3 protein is CASSQENWDISYEQYF. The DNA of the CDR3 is TGCGCCAGCAGCCAAGAAAACTGGGACATCTCCTACGAGCAGTACTTC.